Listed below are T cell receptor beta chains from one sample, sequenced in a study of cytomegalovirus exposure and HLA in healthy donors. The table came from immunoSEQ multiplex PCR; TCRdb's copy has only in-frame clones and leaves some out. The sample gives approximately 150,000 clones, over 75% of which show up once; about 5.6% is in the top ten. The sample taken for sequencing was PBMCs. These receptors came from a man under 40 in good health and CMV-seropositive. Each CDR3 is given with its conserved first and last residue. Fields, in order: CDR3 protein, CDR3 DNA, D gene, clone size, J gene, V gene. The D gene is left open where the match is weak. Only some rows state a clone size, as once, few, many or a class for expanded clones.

CASLLAGATDTQYF,TGTGCCAGCTTACTAGCGGGGGCCACAGATACGCAGTATTTT,TRBD2,.,TRBJ2-3,TRBV18
CASSRTTGTLNSPLHF,TGTGCCAGCAGTCGGACTACCGGGACGCTTAATTCACCCCTCCACTTT,.,.,TRBJ1-6,TRBV7-9
CASRPGGYEQYF,TGTGCCAGCAGGCCAGGAGGCTACGAGCAGTACTTC,.,.,TRBJ2-7,TRBV28
CASSQGQGASYNEQFF,TGTGCCAGCAGCCAGGGACAGGGGGCGTCCTACAATGAGCAGTTCTTC,TRBD1,.,TRBJ2-1,TRBV14
CAWTGHLNEKLFF,TGTGCCTGGACAGGACATCTTAATGAAAAACTGTTTTTT,.,.,TRBJ1-4,TRBV30
CASSSGTQGHSPLHF,TGTGCCAGCAGTTCAGGGACCCAGGGGCATTCACCCCTCCACTTT,.,.,TRBJ1-6,TRBV2
CASSLGTAGSGNTIYF,TGTGCCAGCAGCTTGGGGACAGCCGGCTCTGGAAACACCATATATTTT,TRBD1,.,TRBJ1-3,TRBV11-3
CSVEDTTGDGYTF,TGCAGCGTTGAAGACACTACAGGCGACGGCTACACCTTC,.,.,TRBJ1-2,TRBV29-1
CASSLARGGRGDTQYF,TGTGCCAGCAGCTTAGCTCGGGGGGGCCGGGGAGATACGCAGTATTTT,TRBD2,once,TRBJ2-3,TRBV7-2
CASSSPDRVGTEAFF,TGTGCCAGCAGTTCTCCTGACAGGGTTGGCACTGAAGCTTTCTTT,TRBD1,.,TRBJ1-1,TRBV27
CAWKWMAGDNSPLHF,TGTGCCTGGAAGTGGATGGCCGGGGATAATTCACCCCTCCACTTT,.,.,TRBJ1-6,TRBV30
CATAPWGQGTEAFF,TGTGCCACAGCCCCTTGGGGACAGGGCACTGAAGCTTTCTTT,TRBD1,.,TRBJ1-1,TRBV6-5
CASSSPRGSTEAFF,TGTGCCAGCAGTTCGCCTAGGGGTAGCACTGAAGCTTTCTTT,.,.,TRBJ1-1,TRBV6-6
CASSFRGQSSYNEQFF,TGTGCCAGCAGTTTCAGGGGGCAGAGCTCCTACAATGAGCAGTTCTTC,TRBD1,.,TRBJ2-1,TRBV27
CASSVEESGLGRGYGYTF,TGTGCCAGCAGCGTAGAGGAGTCAGGCCTTGGGAGGGGCTATGGCTACACCTTC,.,.,TRBJ1-2,TRBV9
CASSLGGDTDTQYF,TGCGCCAGCAGCTTGGGCGGGGACACAGATACGCAGTATTTT,.,.,TRBJ2-3,TRBV5-1
CASSIQRHTEAFF,TGTGCCAGCTCAATACAGAGACACACTGAAGCTTTCTTT,.,.,TRBJ1-1,TRBV18
CASSTGLDTDTQYF,TGTGCCAGCAGCACGGGACTAGACACAGATACGCAGTATTTT,TRBD2,.,TRBJ2-3,TRBV6-1
CASSEEGGIFYEQYF,TGTGCCAGCAGTGAGGAGGGGGGGATCTTCTACGAGCAGTACTTC,.,.,TRBJ2-7,TRBV2
CASSIYPGQGGSPLHF,TGTGCCAGTAGTATTTACCCGGGACAGGGCGGTTCACCCCTCCACTTT,TRBD1,few,TRBJ1-6,TRBV19
CASSRDRGRMNTEAFF,TGCGCCAGCAGCCGGGACAGGGGTCGGATGAACACTGAAGCTTTCTTT,TRBD1,.,TRBJ1-1,TRBV5-1
CASKYNVRSNTGELFF,TGCGCCAGCAAGTACAATGTGCGGTCGAACACCGGGGAGCTGTTTTTT,.,.,TRBJ2-2,TRBV10-2
CASSIISGANVLTF,TGTGCCAGTAGTATCATCTCTGGGGCCAACGTCCTGACTTTC,.,.,TRBJ2-6,TRBV19
CASSLEGRKNIQYF,TGTGCCAGCAGTTTAGAAGGGAGAAAAAACATTCAGTACTTC,.,.,TRBJ2-4,TRBV28
CASRALTGWAYEQYF,TGTGCCAGCAGGGCACTGACAGGGTGGGCTTACGAGCAGTACTTC,TRBD1,.,TRBJ2-7,TRBV2
CASSLRDFSNQPQHF,TGTGCCAGCAGCCTCAGGGACTTTAGCAATCAGCCCCAGCATTTT,.,.,TRBJ1-5,TRBV5-8
CASSSLRDVNTEAFF,TGTGCCAGCAGTTCCCTCAGGGATGTGAACACTGAAGCTTTCTTT,.,.,TRBJ1-1,TRBV6-1
CASSVDGRGPGTQYF,TGTGCCAGCAGCGTAGATGGGCGGGGGCCGGGGACCCAGTACTTC,.,few,TRBJ2-5,TRBV9
CASSRQGMENSPLHF,TGTGCCAGCAGCCGACAGGGGATGGAGAATTCACCCCTCCACTTT,TRBD1,.,TRBJ1-6,TRBV6-5
CASSLSVLSSYEQYF,TGTGCCAGCAGTTTGAGTGTCTTGAGCTCCTACGAGCAGTACTTC,.,.,TRBJ2-7,TRBV27
CASSYGRGNTGELFF,TGTGCCAGCAGTTACGGGAGAGGGAACACCGGGGAGCTGTTTTTT,.,few,TRBJ2-2,TRBV6-7
CASSLQGLYNEQFF,TGTGCCAGCAGTTTACAGGGCTTATACAATGAGCAGTTCTTC,.,few,TRBJ2-1,TRBV27
CASSYGSSGGQETQYF,TGTGCCAGCAGTTACGGGAGTAGCGGGGGTCAAGAGACCCAGTACTTC,TRBD2,.,TRBJ2-5,TRBV6-5
CASSFGGGSAKNIQYF,TGTGCCAGCAGCTTTGGAGGGGGCTCGGCCAAAAACATTCAGTACTTC,.,once,TRBJ2-4,TRBV5-6
CASSPYGFPFNEKLFF,TGTGCCAGCAGTCCCTACGGGTTCCCCTTTAATGAAAAACTGTTTTTT,.,.,TRBJ1-4,TRBV25-1
CASSLGALRGIDTQYF,TGTGCCAGCAGCCTCGGGGCCCTCAGGGGGATAGATACGCAGTATTTT,TRBD1,.,TRBJ2-3,TRBV5-4
CSVDGQGYEQYF,TGCAGCGTTGATGGCCAGGGCTACGAGCAGTACTTC,.,once,TRBJ2-7,TRBV29-1
CAWSPGLAYTQYF,TGTGCCTGGAGTCCTGGATTAGCGTATACGCAGTATTTT,.,.,TRBJ2-3,TRBV30
CASYHRPNSYEQYF,TGTGCCAGTTATCACAGGCCTAATAGCTACGAGCAGTACTTC,.,.,TRBJ2-7,TRBV19
CATSRDEVEGAGETQYF,TGTGCCACCAGCAGAGACGAGGTGGAGGGGGCGGGAGAGACCCAGTACTTC,.,once,TRBJ2-5,TRBV15
CASSRGQNEKLFF,TGTGCCAGCTCCCGCGGACAGAATGAAAAACTGTTTTTT,.,.,TRBJ1-4,TRBV18
CSVEGGAGADTQYF,TGCAGCGTTGAAGGGGGAGCGGGAGCAGATACGCAGTATTTT,TRBD2,.,TRBJ2-3,TRBV29-1
CASSLEPGQLNYGYTF,TGTGCCAGCAGCTTGGAGCCGGGACAGTTAAACTATGGCTACACCTTC,TRBD1,.,TRBJ1-2,TRBV5-5
CAISDPIGTGNNQPQHF,TGTGCCATCAGTGACCCCATTGGGACTGGGAATAATCAGCCCCAGCATTTT,.,.,TRBJ1-5,TRBV10-3
CASSIVTGAGELFF,TGTGCCAGTAGTATAGTTACAGGTGCCGGGGAGCTGTTTTTT,.,.,TRBJ2-2,TRBV19
CASSLRPLGLHF,TGTGCCAGCAGTTTGAGGCCGTTGGGCCTCCACTTT,.,.,TRBJ1-6,TRBV28
CASSPLRGDYEQYF,TGTGCCAGCAGCCCATTGCGGGGGGACTACGAGCAGTACTTC,TRBD2,.,TRBJ2-7,TRBV11-2
CASSSNQGTRLMTEAFF,TGCGCCAGCAGCTCCAACCAGGGCACACGCCTTATGACTGAAGCTTTCTTT,.,once,TRBJ1-1,TRBV4-1
CASSIGSGTGDYSNQPQHF,TGTGCCAGTAGTATCGGATCCGGGACAGGGGACTATAGCAATCAGCCCCAGCATTTT,TRBD1,.,TRBJ1-5,TRBV19
CASSLAGTGRTNEKLFF,TGTGCCAGCAGCTTAGCGGGGACAGGGAGAACTAATGAAAAACTGTTTTTT,TRBD1,.,TRBJ1-4,TRBV7-2
CASSVGGGTVSFTDTQYF,TGTGCCAGCAGCGTAGGTGGGGGGACAGTATCGTTCACAGATACGCAGTATTTT,.,.,TRBJ2-3,TRBV9
CASSLTGTVPYDQYF,TGTGCCAGCAGCTTGACCGGGACTGTACCCTACGATCAGTACTTC,.,.,TRBJ2-7,TRBV7-8
CASSFTGGQLYEQYF,TGTGCCAGCAGCTTCACCGGCGGACAGCTATACGAGCAGTACTTC,.,.,TRBJ2-7,TRBV7-9
CASSEEGLVVVGQFF,TGTGCCAGCAGTGAAGAGGGACTAGTTGTCGTCGGGCAGTTCTTC,TRBD2,.,TRBJ2-1,TRBV2
CASSWGSSYEQYF,TGTGCCAGCAGTTGGGGCAGCTCCTACGAGCAGTACTTC,.,.,TRBJ2-7,TRBV27